This TCR beta chain was captured in a study of T cells in Graves' hyperthyroidism and ophthalmopathy. Germline V gene sequence: CDR1 DFQATT, CDR2 SNEGSKA (reference sequence). Trimming took 5 bases from V and 5 from J; bases not matched to a gene: 5. The CDR3 is 13 amino acids. Amplified regions were TCR beta CDR3 sequences from RNA transcripts. An initial round of RT-PCR targeting the TCR CDR3 relied on the HTBI primer set. MiXCR was run by TCRdb on the multiplex PCR reads, yielding one entry per CDR3 protein. Among 600,000 or so distinct CDR3 sequences listed, roughly 17% were seen once. This clonotype was counted many times.

The TCR sequence derives from a woman in her twenties or thirties with Graves' hyperthyroidism. Sequenced sample: blood. The rearrangement links TRBV20-1 to TRBJ1-1, with 10 positions matching TRBD1. The CDR3 is CSAPGTGVTEAFF. CDR3 bases: TGCAGTGCTCCCGGGACAGGGGTAACTGAAGCTTTCTTT.